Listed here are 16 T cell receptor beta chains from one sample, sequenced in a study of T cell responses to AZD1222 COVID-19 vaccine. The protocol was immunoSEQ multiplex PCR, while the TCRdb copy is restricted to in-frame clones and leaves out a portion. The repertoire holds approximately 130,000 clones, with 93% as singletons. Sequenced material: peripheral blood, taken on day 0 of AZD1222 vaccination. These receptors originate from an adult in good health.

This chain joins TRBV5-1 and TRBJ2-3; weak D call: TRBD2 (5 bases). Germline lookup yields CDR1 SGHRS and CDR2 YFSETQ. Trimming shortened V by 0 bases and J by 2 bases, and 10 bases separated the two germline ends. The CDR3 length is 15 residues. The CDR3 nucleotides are TGCGCCAGCAGCTTGGCGGGGAGAAACACAGATACGCAGTATTTT. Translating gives CASSLAGRNTDTQYF.

The CDR3 region has the DNA TGTGCCAGCAGTTTATACAGAGACCCTTACGAGCAGTACTTC. This codes for CASSLYRDPYEQYF. This chain joins TRBV27 and TRBJ2-7; D unresolved. The CDR3 has 14 residues. V lost 1 base and J 4 bases, leaving 11 bases between the germline ends. The germline V gene has CDR1 MNHEY and CDR2 SMNVEV (reference sequence).

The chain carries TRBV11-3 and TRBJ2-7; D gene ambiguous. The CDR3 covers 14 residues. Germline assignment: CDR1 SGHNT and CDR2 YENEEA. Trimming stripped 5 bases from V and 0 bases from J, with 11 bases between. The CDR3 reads CASSLDSHSYEQYF. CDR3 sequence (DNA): TGTGCCAGCAGCCTCGACTCGCACTCCTACGAGCAGTACTTC.

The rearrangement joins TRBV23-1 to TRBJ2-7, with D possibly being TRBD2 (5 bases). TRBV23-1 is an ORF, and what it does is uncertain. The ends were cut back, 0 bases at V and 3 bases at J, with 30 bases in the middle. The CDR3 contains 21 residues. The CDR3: CASSQSKDFWVVRDSGYEQYF. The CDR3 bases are TGCGCCAGCAGTCAATCGAAGGACTTTTGGGTGGTGCGAGATTCGGGCTACGAGCAGTACTTC.

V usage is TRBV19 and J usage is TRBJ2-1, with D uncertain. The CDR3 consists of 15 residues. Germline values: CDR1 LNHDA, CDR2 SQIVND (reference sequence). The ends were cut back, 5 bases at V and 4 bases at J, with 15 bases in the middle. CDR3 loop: CASSAQPQPYNEQFF. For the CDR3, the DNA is TGTGCCAGTAGTGCCCAGCCTCAACCGTACAATGAGCAGTTCTTC.

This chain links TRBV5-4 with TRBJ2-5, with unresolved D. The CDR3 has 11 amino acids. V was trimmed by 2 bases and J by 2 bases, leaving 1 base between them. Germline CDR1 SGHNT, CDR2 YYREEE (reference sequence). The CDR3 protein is CASSFQETQYF. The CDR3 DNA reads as TGTGCCAGCAGCTTTCAAGAGACCCAGTACTTC.

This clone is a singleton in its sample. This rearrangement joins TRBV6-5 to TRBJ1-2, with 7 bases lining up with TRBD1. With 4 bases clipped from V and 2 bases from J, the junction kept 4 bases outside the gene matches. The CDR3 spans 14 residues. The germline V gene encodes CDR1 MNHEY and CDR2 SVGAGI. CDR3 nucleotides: TGTGCCAGCAGTTCGGGACAGCGAAACTATGGCTACACCTTC. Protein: CASSSGQRNYGYTF.

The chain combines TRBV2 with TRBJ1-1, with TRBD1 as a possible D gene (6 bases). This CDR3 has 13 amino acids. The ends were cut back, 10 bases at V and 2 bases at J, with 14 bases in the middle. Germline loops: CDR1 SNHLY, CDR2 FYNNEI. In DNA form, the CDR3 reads TGTGCCACCTGGGGGGGGCTCAACACTGAAGCTTTCTTT. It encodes CATWGGLNTEAFF.

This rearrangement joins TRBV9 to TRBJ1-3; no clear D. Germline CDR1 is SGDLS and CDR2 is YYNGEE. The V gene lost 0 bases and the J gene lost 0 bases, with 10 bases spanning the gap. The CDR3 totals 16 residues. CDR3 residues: CASSVDKVSSGNTIYF. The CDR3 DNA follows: TGTGCCAGCAGCGTAGACAAAGTCAGCTCTGGAAACACCATATATTTT.

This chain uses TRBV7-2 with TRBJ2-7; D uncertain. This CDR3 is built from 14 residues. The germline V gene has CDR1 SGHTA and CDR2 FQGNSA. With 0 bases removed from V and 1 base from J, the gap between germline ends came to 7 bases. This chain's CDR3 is CASSLAANSYEQYF. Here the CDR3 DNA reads TGTGCCAGCAGCTTAGCTGCAAATTCCTACGAGCAGTACTTC.

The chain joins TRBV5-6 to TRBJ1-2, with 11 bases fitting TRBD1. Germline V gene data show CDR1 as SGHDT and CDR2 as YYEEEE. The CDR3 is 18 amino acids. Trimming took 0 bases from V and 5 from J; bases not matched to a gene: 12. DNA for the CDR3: TGTGCCAGCAGCTTGGGGACAGGGGGCGCCCCGGTCTGGTATGGCTACACCTTC. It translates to CASSLGTGGAPVWYGYTF.

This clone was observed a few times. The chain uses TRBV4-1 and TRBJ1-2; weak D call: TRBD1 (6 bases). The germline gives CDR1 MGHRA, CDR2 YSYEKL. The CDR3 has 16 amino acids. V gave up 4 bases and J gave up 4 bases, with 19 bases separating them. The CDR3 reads CASSPDGGGLGYGYTF. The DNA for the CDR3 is TGCGCCAGCAGCCCAGACGGTGGGGGGCTAGGCTATGGCTACACCTTC.

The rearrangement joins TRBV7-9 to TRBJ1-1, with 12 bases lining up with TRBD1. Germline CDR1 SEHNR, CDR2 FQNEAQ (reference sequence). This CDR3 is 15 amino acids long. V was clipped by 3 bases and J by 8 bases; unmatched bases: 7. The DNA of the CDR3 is TGTGCCAGCAGCTTTGGGACAGGGGGCATCGAGGAAGCTTTCTTT. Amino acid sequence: CASSFGTGGIEEAFF.

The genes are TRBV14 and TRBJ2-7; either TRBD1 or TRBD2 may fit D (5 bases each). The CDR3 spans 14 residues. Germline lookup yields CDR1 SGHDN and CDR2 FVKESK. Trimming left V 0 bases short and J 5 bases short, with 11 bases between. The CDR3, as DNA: TGTGCCAGCAGCCAAGAGTGGGGGTCCCACGAGCAGTACTTC. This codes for CASSQEWGSHEQYF.

Written as DNA, the CDR3 is TGTGCCAGCAGGCTCTCTCGCACAGATACGCAGTATTTT. Protein sequence: CASRLSRTDTQYF. The V and J genes are TRBV6-5 and TRBJ2-3; D is undetermined. The CDR3 is 13 residues long. Germline V gene sequence: CDR1 MNHEY, CDR2 SVGAGI. The V end lost 6 bases, the J end lost 1 base, and 8 bases lay between the germline ends.

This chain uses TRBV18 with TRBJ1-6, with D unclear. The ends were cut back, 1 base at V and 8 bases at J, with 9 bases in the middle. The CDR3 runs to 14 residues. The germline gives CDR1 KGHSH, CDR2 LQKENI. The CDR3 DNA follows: TGTGCCAGCTCACCACAGGGCTGGGATTCACCCCTCCACTTT. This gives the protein CASSPQGWDSPLHF.